The source of this T cell receptor (beta chain) is a study of Graves' ophthalmopathy and Graves' hyperthyroidism. The authors amplified TCR beta CDR3 regions from RNA transcripts. HTBI primers were employed in first-round RT-PCR, then a second-round multiplex PCR followed. Each CDR3 protein is one row after TCRdb ran MiXCR on the multiplex PCR reads. Of 580,000 or so distinct CDR3 sequences detected, under 45% appear once; the ten largest clones hold about 4.2%. Germline CDR1 and CDR2: SGHVS and FQNEAQ. The CDR3 length is 14 residues. V gave up 1 base and J gave up 6 bases; unmatched junction bases: 3. Aged 18 to 65, hyperthyroidism patients had been newly diagnosed, with under 2 months' duration. This clonotype was recorded many times. What it binds is unknown. Findings and caveats of the study: Appearing in blood as well were most expanded thyroid clonotypes above 0.001 frequency. Ophthalmopathy progression was predicted by the model at 70.59% sensitivity and about 74% specificity.

The chain joins TRBV7-8 to TRBJ2-7; 10 positions match TRBD2. The origin of this receptor is an adult man with Graves' hyperthyroidism. Sequencing was done on a sample of peripheral blood or thyroid tissue (not recorded which). CDR3 sequence: CASSLGTSGIEQYF. In DNA form, the CDR3 reads TGTGCCAGCAGCTTAGGGACTAGCGGTATCGAGCAGTACTTC.